This T cell receptor (beta chain) was recorded in a study of shared T cell receptors in the human thymus. The V gene's germline CDR1 is MNHNS and CDR2 SASEGT. Trimming took off 4 bases at V and 3 bases at J, with 21 bases between the two ends. The CDR3 runs to 17 residues. The data were produced by immunoSEQ multiplex PCR, yet TCRdb's version contains in-frame clones alone and is incomplete. Counted here are roughly 660,000 clones, approximately 88% occurring once; the ten biggest clones make up approximately 0.011%. The sample also formed part of further work on human thymus T cells. This second study says: Thymus specimens were resections from corrective heart surgery.

The sequence derives from a boy under two years old with a congenital heart defect. The sample taken for sequencing was thymocytes. This chain links TRBV6-1 with TRBJ1-1; TRBD1 is a possible D gene (5 bases). The DNA for the CDR3 is TGTGCCAGCAGTGTGGCGCAGGGAGGGTTGGAGGACACTGAAGCTTTCTTT. Translated, it gives CASSVAQGGLEDTEAFF.